A selection of T cell receptor beta chains follows, all from one sample in a study of radiation and T cells in renal cell carcinoma. Data came from immunoSEQ multiplex PCR; TCRdb stores just in-frame clones and leaves some out. The table shows some 150,000 clones, with around four fifths occurring only once. Sequenced here: blood, sampled from a patient whose treatment included radiotherapy and nephrectomy. Source of these receptors: a woman between 45 and 60 years old with renal cell carcinoma. The CDR3 runs from the conserved cysteine through the conserved F or W. The order of the fields is D gene, clone size, J gene, V gene, CDR3 protein, CDR3 DNA. D genes are given only for firm matches. A row's size may be missing; if present it is once, few, many or a size class.

NA	NA	TRBJ2-1	TRBV4-3	CASSRDAATGSSYNEQFF	TGCGCCAGCAGCCGGGACGCCGCGACAGGAAGCTCCTACAATGAGCAGTTCTTC
NA	NA	TRBJ2-3	TRBV25-1	CASAPPIQADTQYF	TGTGCCAGCGCCCCCCCGATCCAGGCCGATACGCAGTATTTT
NA	few	TRBJ2-1	TRBV2	CASHLGGEQFF	TGTGCCAGCCATCTAGGAGGTGAGCAGTTCTTC
NA	NA	TRBJ1-2	TRBV5-8	CASSLMGGSGYTF	TGTGCCAGCAGCTTGATGGGGGGCAGTGGCTACACCTTC
NA	once	TRBJ2-1	TRBV7-2	CASSPRTGSGSEQFF	TGTGCCAGCAGCCCGCGGACTGGCTCAGGGAGTGAGCAGTTCTTC
NA	NA	TRBJ2-1	TRBV14	CASSRRDNEQFF	TGTGCCAGCAGCCGTCGTGACAATGAGCAGTTCTTC
TRBD2	NA	TRBJ2-3	TRBV4-3	CASSQDYRGGADTQYF	TGCGCCAGCAGCCAAGATTATCGCGGGGGGGCAGATACGCAGTATTTT
NA	NA	TRBJ2-3	TRBV6-5	CASSLRQPDTQYF	TGTGCCAGCAGTCTCCGACAGCCAGATACGCAGTATTTT
NA	few	TRBJ2-1	TRBV7-7	CASSPEGSDEQFF	TGTGCCAGCAGCCCGGAGGGTTCGGATGAGCAGTTCTTC
NA	NA	TRBJ2-1	TRBV5-1	CASSSGLTGTKTYNEQFF	TGCGCCAGCAGCTCCGGCCTCACCGGGACCAAAACCTACAATGAGCAGTTCTTC
NA	once	TRBJ2-3	TRBV5-4	CASSSPGGSSTDTQYF	TGTGCCAGCAGCTCCCCCGGAGGATCTAGCACAGATACGCAGTATTTT
TRBD2	NA	TRBJ2-3	TRBV4-3	CASSQGTSAETQYF	TGCGCCAGCAGCCAAGGGACTAGCGCGGAGACGCAGTATTTT